These T cell receptor beta chains were read from a single sample in a study of neurological immune-mediated disorders. A single record per CDR3 protein comes from TCRdb applying MiXCR to the 5' RACE reads. This sample has 60,000 to 85,000 distinct CDR3 sequences; 4% to 6% occur once, and the top ten carry roughly 7.4%. Material for sequencing was PBMCs. All receptors derive from a young man with multiple sclerosis. The CDR3 runs from the conserved cysteine through the conserved F or W. The order of the fields is CDR3 length, D gene, J gene, clone size, V gene, CDR3 DNA, CDR3 protein. The D gene is left open where the match is weak. Where a row states a size, it is once, few, many or the class of an expanded clone; other rows omit it.

cdr3_length: 13
d_call: NA
j_call: TRBJ1-5
clone_size: many
v_call: TRBV6-5
cdr3_nt: TGTGCCAGCAGTTACGGTCGGTATCAGCCCCAGCATTTT
cdr3_aa: CASSYGRYQPQHF

cdr3_length: 13
d_call: TRBD1
j_call: TRBJ2-4
clone_size: few
v_call: TRBV29-1
cdr3_nt: TGCAGCGCCTTGACAGGGTGGGGGAAAATTCAGTACTTC
cdr3_aa: CSALTGWGKIQYF

cdr3_length: 13
d_call: NA
j_call: TRBJ1-1
clone_size: NA
v_call: TRBV6-4
cdr3_nt: TGTGCCAGCAGAAAAGAGGGATACACTGAAGCTTTCTTT
cdr3_aa: CASRKEGYTEAFF

cdr3_length: 14
d_call: NA
j_call: TRBJ2-2
clone_size: many
v_call: TRBV7-3
cdr3_nt: TGTGCCAGCAGCCAGAGGGGGGCAGGCGGGGAGCTGTTTTTT
cdr3_aa: CASSQRGAGGELFF

cdr3_length: 15
d_call: TRBD1
j_call: TRBJ1-5
clone_size: NA
v_call: TRBV27
cdr3_nt: TGTGCCAGCGAAAGGACAGGGTGGGACAATCAGCCCCAGAATTTT
cdr3_aa: CASERTGWDNQPQNF

cdr3_length: 14
d_call: NA
j_call: TRBJ1-1
clone_size: NA
v_call: TRBV10-3
cdr3_nt: TGTGCCATCAGCGACGGGAAAAGGGACACTGAAGCTTTCTTT
cdr3_aa: CAISDGKRDTEAFF

cdr3_length: 16
d_call: TRBD1
j_call: TRBJ2-7
clone_size: many
v_call: TRBV5-1
cdr3_nt: TGCGCCAGCAGCGCCCGGCCAACAGGGGATGTCTACGAGCAGTACTTC
cdr3_aa: CASSARPTGDVYEQYF

cdr3_length: 13
d_call: TRBD1
j_call: TRBJ1-6
clone_size: NA
v_call: TRBV20-1
cdr3_nt: TGCAGTGCTTGGGACAGGGGCAATTCACCCCTCAACTTT
cdr3_aa: CSAWDRGNSPLNF

cdr3_length: 10
d_call: NA
j_call: TRBJ2-1
clone_size: many
v_call: TRBV20-1
cdr3_nt: TGCAGTGCTAGAAATAAGGAGCAGTTCTTC
cdr3_aa: CSARNKEQFF

cdr3_length: 16
d_call: NA
j_call: TRBJ2-1
clone_size: many
v_call: TRBV29-1
cdr3_nt: TGCAGCGTTGAAGATCCGGAGCAGGGCGCCTACAATGAGCAGTTCTTC
cdr3_aa: CSVEDPEQGAYNEQFF

cdr3_length: 17
d_call: NA
j_call: TRBJ1-5
clone_size: NA
v_call: TRBV7-9
cdr3_nt: TGTGCCAGCAGCTTAGCTAAAAGGGGGAAGTTGGATCAGCCCCAGCATTTT
cdr3_aa: CASSLAKRGKLDQPQHF

cdr3_length: 16
d_call: TRBD1
j_call: TRBJ2-3
clone_size: many
v_call: TRBV28
cdr3_nt: TGTGCCAGCAGCCGCTTGGGACAGGGGATCCCAGATACGCAGTATTTT
cdr3_aa: CASSRLGQGIPDTQYF

cdr3_length: 14
d_call: NA
j_call: TRBJ1-6
clone_size: many
v_call: TRBV5-1
cdr3_nt: TGCGCCAGCAATTTGGGGAGTTCAGATTCACCCCTCCACTTT
cdr3_aa: CASNLGSSDSPLHF

cdr3_length: 14
d_call: NA
j_call: TRBJ1-1
clone_size: many
v_call: TRBV6-5
cdr3_nt: TGTGCCAGCAGTTACGGGAGGGAGGACACTGAAGCTTTCTTT
cdr3_aa: CASSYGREDTEAFF

cdr3_length: 14
d_call: NA
j_call: TRBJ2-7
clone_size: many
v_call: TRBV20-1
cdr3_nt: TGCAGTGCTGGGGGTGGGGATGGGGAATACGAGCAGTACTTC
cdr3_aa: CSAGGGDGEYEQYF

cdr3_length: 15
d_call: NA
j_call: TRBJ2-7
clone_size: many
v_call: TRBV6-5
cdr3_nt: TGTGCCAGCAGTTACTCCCGGAGGGGCTCCCACGAGCAGTACTTC
cdr3_aa: CASSYSRRGSHEQYF

cdr3_length: 14
d_call: NA
j_call: TRBJ2-7
clone_size: many
v_call: TRBV9
cdr3_nt: TGTGCCAGCAGCCCCCGACTAGAGGTAACCGAGCAGTACTTC
cdr3_aa: CASSPRLEVTEQYF

cdr3_length: 14
d_call: NA
j_call: TRBJ2-3
clone_size: many
v_call: TRBV6-4
cdr3_nt: TGTGCCAGCTCTCCAGAAGGGAGCACAGATACGCAGTATTTT
cdr3_aa: CASSPEGSTDTQYF

cdr3_length: 14
d_call: NA
j_call: TRBJ2-3
clone_size: NA
v_call: TRBV9
cdr3_nt: TGTGCCAGCAGCGACGGAAAGAGGATGGGTACGCAGTATTTT
cdr3_aa: CASSDGKRMGTQYF

cdr3_length: 15
d_call: NA
j_call: TRBJ2-3
clone_size: many
v_call: TRBV24-1
cdr3_nt: TGTGCCACCGTGAGGGTGCTAGGGAGCACAGATACGCAGTATTTT
cdr3_aa: CATVRVLGSTDTQYF

cdr3_length: 13
d_call: NA
j_call: TRBJ2-7
clone_size: many
v_call: TRBV5-1
cdr3_nt: TGCGCCAGCAGCGTAGACGCTGCCTACGAGCAGTACTTC
cdr3_aa: CASSVDAAYEQYF

cdr3_length: 20
d_call: TRBD1
j_call: TRBJ2-2
clone_size: many
v_call: TRBV14
cdr3_nt: TGTGCCAGCAGCCTACCAGAAGGACAGGACTTTTGGTGGGACACCGGGGAGCTGTTTTTT
cdr3_aa: CASSLPEGQDFWWDTGELFF

cdr3_length: 14
d_call: NA
j_call: TRBJ1-5
clone_size: many
v_call: TRBV2
cdr3_nt: TGTGCCAGCAGTGGGGGACGGTCAAGTCAGCCCCAGCATTTT
cdr3_aa: CASSGGRSSQPQHF

cdr3_length: 14
d_call: NA
j_call: TRBJ2-3
clone_size: many
v_call: TRBV5-1
cdr3_nt: TGCGCCAGCAGCCGGGACGGCCGCACAGATACGCAGTATTTT
cdr3_aa: CASSRDGRTDTQYF

cdr3_length: 13
d_call: NA
j_call: TRBJ2-1
clone_size: many
v_call: TRBV10-3
cdr3_nt: TGTGCCATCTTCCGGACCATCCCAAATGAGCAGTTCTTC
cdr3_aa: CAIFRTIPNEQFF

cdr3_length: 15
d_call: NA
j_call: TRBJ2-1
clone_size: many
v_call: TRBV9
cdr3_nt: TGTGCCAGCAGCGTAGCTAGTTCCTCCTGGGATGAGCAGTTCTTC
cdr3_aa: CASSVASSSWDEQFF

cdr3_length: 11
d_call: NA
j_call: TRBJ1-1
clone_size: once
v_call: TRBV7-2
cdr3_nt: TGTGCCAGCATACGGAGGGCTGAAGCTTTCTTT
cdr3_aa: CASIRRAEAFF

cdr3_length: 16
d_call: NA
j_call: TRBJ2-7
clone_size: NA
v_call: TRBV5-5
cdr3_nt: TGTGCCAGCAGCTTAAGATGGGGCACATGCTCCTACGAGCAGTACTTT
cdr3_aa: CASSLRWGTCSYEQYF

cdr3_length: 14
d_call: TRBD1
j_call: TRBJ2-5
clone_size: many
v_call: TRBV20-1
cdr3_nt: TGCAGTGCGATCACAGGGGGAGGATCGGAGACCCAGTACTTC
cdr3_aa: CSAITGGGSETQYF

cdr3_length: 14
d_call: NA
j_call: TRBJ1-5
clone_size: many
v_call: TRBV12-3/TRBV12-4
cdr3_nt: TGTGCCAGCAGTCCGACACTGAGCAATCAGCCCCAGCATTTT
cdr3_aa: CASSPTLSNQPQHF

cdr3_length: 15
d_call: TRBD2
j_call: TRBJ2-1
clone_size: many
v_call: TRBV18
cdr3_nt: TGTGCCAGCTCACGGACTAGCGCCGACTACAATGAGCAGTTCTTC
cdr3_aa: CASSRTSADYNEQFF

cdr3_length: 18
d_call: TRBD2
j_call: TRBJ2-3
clone_size: many
v_call: TRBV25-1
cdr3_nt: TGTGCCAGCAGTGAACCGGGACTAGCGGGAATGGTCACAGATACGCAGTATTTT
cdr3_aa: CASSEPGLAGMVTDTQYF

cdr3_length: 13
d_call: NA
j_call: TRBJ2-7
clone_size: many
v_call: TRBV30
cdr3_nt: TGTGCCTGGAGTGCCCTGATAGGCTACGAGCAGTACTTC
cdr3_aa: CAWSALIGYEQYF

cdr3_length: 12
d_call: NA
j_call: TRBJ2-7
clone_size: many
v_call: TRBV29-1
cdr3_nt: TGCAGCATCAAAGGACAGTCCTACGAGCAGTACTTC
cdr3_aa: CSIKGQSYEQYF

cdr3_length: 14
d_call: NA
j_call: TRBJ1-5
clone_size: NA
v_call: TRBV10-3
cdr3_nt: TGTGCCATCAGCCCTGATGGAAGCAATCAGCCCCAGCATTTT
cdr3_aa: CAISPDGSNQPQHF

cdr3_length: 15
d_call: TRBD2
j_call: TRBJ2-3
clone_size: NA
v_call: TRBV9
cdr3_nt: TGTGCCAGCAGCGTAAATGCGGGAGTCGCAGATACGCAGTATTTT
cdr3_aa: CASSVNAGVADTQYF

cdr3_length: 18
d_call: TRBD1
j_call: TRBJ2-6
clone_size: many
v_call: TRBV18
cdr3_nt: TGTGCCAGCTCACTTACCGGGACAGGGCCCTCTGGGGCCAACGTCCTGACTTTC
cdr3_aa: CASSLTGTGPSGANVLTF

cdr3_length: 11
d_call: NA
j_call: TRBJ1-2
clone_size: many
v_call: TRBV20-1
cdr3_nt: TGCAGTGCTAGGCCGGGGGATGGCTACACCTTC
cdr3_aa: CSARPGDGYTF

cdr3_length: 14
d_call: TRBD1
j_call: TRBJ2-3
clone_size: many
v_call: TRBV11-3
cdr3_nt: TGTGCCCGTATCCCGGGACAGGGGAATGATACGCAGTATTTT
cdr3_aa: CARIPGQGNDTQYF

cdr3_length: 14
d_call: NA
j_call: TRBJ1-1
clone_size: many
v_call: TRBV20-1
cdr3_nt: TGCAGTGCTTACGGGGGAGGGTCGGTCACTGAAGCTTTCTTT
cdr3_aa: CSAYGGGSVTEAFF

cdr3_length: 13
d_call: NA
j_call: TRBJ2-5
clone_size: many
v_call: TRBV7-2
cdr3_nt: TGTGCCAGCAACTATGGAGAGGGAGAGACCCAGTACTTC
cdr3_aa: CASNYGEGETQYF

cdr3_length: 15
d_call: NA
j_call: TRBJ2-7
clone_size: many
v_call: TRBV10-3
cdr3_nt: TGTGCCACCCAGGGGAGGGAAGGACGAATATCCGAGCAGTACTTC
cdr3_aa: CATQGREGRISEQYF

cdr3_length: 12
d_call: NA
j_call: TRBJ2-5
clone_size: NA
v_call: TRBV20-1
cdr3_nt: TGCAGTGCTAGGAAAAGGGGGGAGACCCAGTACTTC
cdr3_aa: CSARKRGETQYF

cdr3_length: 11
d_call: NA
j_call: TRBJ1-2
clone_size: many
v_call: TRBV29-1
cdr3_nt: TGCAGCGTCCGGGCAGACTATGGCTACACCTTC
cdr3_aa: CSVRADYGYTF

cdr3_length: 14
d_call: NA
j_call: TRBJ2-1
clone_size: many
v_call: TRBV5-1
cdr3_nt: TGCGCCAGCAGCTTGGGCGTATCCTACAATGAGCAGTTCTTC
cdr3_aa: CASSLGVSYNEQFF

cdr3_length: 14
d_call: TRBD2
j_call: TRBJ2-3
clone_size: many
v_call: TRBV20-1
cdr3_nt: TGCAGTGCCTCCAGCGGGGTTAGCACAGATACGCAGTATTTT
cdr3_aa: CSASSGVSTDTQYF

cdr3_length: 16
d_call: NA
j_call: TRBJ2-7
clone_size: many
v_call: TRBV6-5
cdr3_nt: TGTGCCAGCAGTTACTCGGGTCGAGGGTACTCCTACGAGCAGTACTTC
cdr3_aa: CASSYSGRGYSYEQYF

cdr3_length: 15
d_call: NA
j_call: TRBJ2-7
clone_size: many
v_call: TRBV9
cdr3_nt: TGTGCCAGCAGCGTAGGCGGAGGGGTGGGTGCCGAGCAGTACTTC
cdr3_aa: CASSVGGGVGAEQYF

cdr3_length: 15
d_call: NA
j_call: TRBJ2-2
clone_size: NA
v_call: TRBV12-3/TRBV12-4
cdr3_nt: TGTGCCAGCAGGCTCGGACGGCGAAACACCGGGGAGCTGTTTTTT
cdr3_aa: CASRLGRRNTGELFF

cdr3_length: 15
d_call: NA
j_call: TRBJ1-6
clone_size: NA
v_call: TRBV6-5
cdr3_nt: TGTGCCAGCAGTTCTTCCCCCGGGACAAATTCACCCCTCAACTTT
cdr3_aa: CASSSSPGTNSPLNF

cdr3_length: 17
d_call: TRBD2
j_call: TRBJ2-7
clone_size: many
v_call: TRBV7-9
cdr3_nt: TGTGCCAGCAGCTTAGTCGGCGGGCGGGAGACAACCTACGAGCAGTACTTC
cdr3_aa: CASSLVGGRETTYEQYF

cdr3_length: 14
d_call: NA
j_call: TRBJ2-7
clone_size: few
v_call: TRBV7-8
cdr3_nt: TGTGCCAGCAGCTTTAAGGGGCGAACCCACGAGCAGTACTTC
cdr3_aa: CASSFKGRTHEQYF

cdr3_length: 16
d_call: NA
j_call: TRBJ2-3
clone_size: many
v_call: TRBV7-8
cdr3_nt: TGTGCCAGCAGCTACTGGAGGGTTCCCGTCGCAGATACGCAGTATTTT
cdr3_aa: CASSYWRVPVADTQYF